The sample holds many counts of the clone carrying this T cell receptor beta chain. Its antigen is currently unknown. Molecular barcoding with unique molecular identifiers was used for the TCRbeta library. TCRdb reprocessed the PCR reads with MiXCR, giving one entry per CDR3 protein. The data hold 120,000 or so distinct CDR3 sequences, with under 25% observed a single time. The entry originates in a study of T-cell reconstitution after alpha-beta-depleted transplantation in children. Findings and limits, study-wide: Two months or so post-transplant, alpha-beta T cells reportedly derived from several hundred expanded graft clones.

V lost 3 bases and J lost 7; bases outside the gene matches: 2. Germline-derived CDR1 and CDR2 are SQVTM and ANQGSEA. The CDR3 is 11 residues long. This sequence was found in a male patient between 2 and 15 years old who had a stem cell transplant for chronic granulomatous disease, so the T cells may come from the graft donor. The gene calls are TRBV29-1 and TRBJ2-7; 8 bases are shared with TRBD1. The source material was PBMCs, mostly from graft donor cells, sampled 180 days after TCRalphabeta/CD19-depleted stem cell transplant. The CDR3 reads CSVETGAEQYF. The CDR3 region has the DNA TGCAGCGTTGAGACAGGGGCTGAGCAGTACTTC.